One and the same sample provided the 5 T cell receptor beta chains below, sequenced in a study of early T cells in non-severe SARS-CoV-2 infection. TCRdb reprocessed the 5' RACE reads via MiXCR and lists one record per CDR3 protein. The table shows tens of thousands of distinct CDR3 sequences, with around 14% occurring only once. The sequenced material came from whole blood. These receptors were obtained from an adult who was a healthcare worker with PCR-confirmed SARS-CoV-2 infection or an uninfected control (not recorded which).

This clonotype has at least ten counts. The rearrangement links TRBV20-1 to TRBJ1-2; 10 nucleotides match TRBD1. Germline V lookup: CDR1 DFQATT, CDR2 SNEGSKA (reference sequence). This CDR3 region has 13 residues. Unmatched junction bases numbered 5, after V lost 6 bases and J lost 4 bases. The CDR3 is CSAGTGEAYGYTF. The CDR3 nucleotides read TGCAGTGCAGGGACAGGGGAGGCCTATGGCTACACCTTC.

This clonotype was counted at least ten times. The CDR3 region has the DNA TGTGCCAGCAGCTTATCTCAGAACACCGGGGAGCTGTTTTTT. Its translation is CASSLSQNTGELFF. The chain combines TRBV5-5 with TRBJ2-2; D is undetermined. CDR3 length equals 14 residues. CDR1 SGHKS and CDR2 YYEKEE come from the germline V gene (reference sequence). Trimming left V 2 bases short and J 1 base short, with 6 bases between.

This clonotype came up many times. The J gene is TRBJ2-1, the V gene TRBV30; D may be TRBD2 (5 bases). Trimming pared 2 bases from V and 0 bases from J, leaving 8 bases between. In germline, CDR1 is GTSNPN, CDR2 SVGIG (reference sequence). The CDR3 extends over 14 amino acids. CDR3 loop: CAWSTGFSYNEQFF. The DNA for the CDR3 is TGTGCCTGGAGTACGGGGTTCTCCTACAATGAGCAGTTCTTC. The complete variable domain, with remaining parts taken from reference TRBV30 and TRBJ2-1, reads SQTIHQWPATLVQPVGSPLSLECTVEGTSNPNLYWYRQAAGRGLQLLFYSVGIGQISSEVPQNLSASRPQDRQFILSSKKLLLSDSGFYLCAWSTGFSYNEQFFGPGTRLTVL.

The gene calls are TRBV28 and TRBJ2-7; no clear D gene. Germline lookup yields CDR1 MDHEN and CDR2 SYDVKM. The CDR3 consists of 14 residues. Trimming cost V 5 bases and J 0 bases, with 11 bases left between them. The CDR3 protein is CASSTPQASYEQYF. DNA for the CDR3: TGTGCCAGCAGTACCCCCCAGGCCTCCTACGAGCAGTACTTC. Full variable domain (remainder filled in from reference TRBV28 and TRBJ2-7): DVKVTQSSRYLVKRTGEKVFLECVQDMDHENMFWYRQDPGLGLRLIYFSYDVKMKEKGDIPEGYSVSREKKERFSLILESASTNQTSMYLCASSTPQASYEQYFGPGTRLTVT.

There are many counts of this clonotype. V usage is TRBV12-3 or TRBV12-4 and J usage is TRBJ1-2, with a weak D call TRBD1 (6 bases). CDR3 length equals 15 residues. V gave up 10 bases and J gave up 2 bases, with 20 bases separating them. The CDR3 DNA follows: TGTGCCATCGTGCAAGGTAGCAGGGGAAACTATGGCTACACCTTC. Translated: CAIVQGSRGNYGYTF.